The clone carrying this TCR beta chain was picked up many times. What it recognizes is unknown. This record belongs to a study of T cells in Graves' hyperthyroidism and ophthalmopathy. Turning to the study itself: Peripheral blood was collected at initial diagnosis, before any treatment. Overall study results and limits: For ophthalmopathy, model prediction preceded onset by a median 6.5 months.

Between the trimmed V and J ends, which lost 0 bases and 3 bases, there was a span of 8 bases. The CDR3 runs to 14 residues. The germline CDR1 and CDR2 sequences are SNHLY and FYNNEI. Diagnoses rested on clinical symptoms, serum thyroxine and TRAb, thyroid ultrasound and orbital computed tomography. RNA transcripts yielded amplified TCR beta CDR3 regions. During a first-round RT-PCR of the TCR CDR3, the HTBI primer set was used. Using its own MiXCR run on the multiplex PCR reads, TCRdb lists one record per CDR3 protein. The table records fewer than 300,000 distinct CDR3 sequences, 13% to 15% of them present only once.

The genes are TRBV2 and TRBJ2-5; D possibly corresponds to TRBD1 (5 bases). This sequence originates from a woman aged 50 to 60 with Graves' hyperthyroidism that later progressed to Graves' ophthalmopathy. Source material: blood. CDR3 nucleotides: TGTGCCAGCAGTGAAGCGGGCAGGGAAGAGACCCAGTACTTC. It encodes CASSEAGREETQYF.